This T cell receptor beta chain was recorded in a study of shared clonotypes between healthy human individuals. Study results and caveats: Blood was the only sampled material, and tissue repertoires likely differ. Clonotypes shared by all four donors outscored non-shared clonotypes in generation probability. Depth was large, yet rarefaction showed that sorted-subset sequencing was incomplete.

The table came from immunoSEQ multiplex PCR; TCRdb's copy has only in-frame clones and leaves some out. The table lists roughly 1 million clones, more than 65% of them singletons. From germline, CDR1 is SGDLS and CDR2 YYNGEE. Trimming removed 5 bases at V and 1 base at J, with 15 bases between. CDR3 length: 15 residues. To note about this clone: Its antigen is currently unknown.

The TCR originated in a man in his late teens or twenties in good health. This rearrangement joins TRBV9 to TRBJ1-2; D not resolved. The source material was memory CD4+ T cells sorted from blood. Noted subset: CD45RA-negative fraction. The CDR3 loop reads CASRPGPGYNYGYTF. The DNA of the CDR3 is TGTGCCAGCAGGCCCGGACCCGGATATAACTATGGCTACACCTTC.